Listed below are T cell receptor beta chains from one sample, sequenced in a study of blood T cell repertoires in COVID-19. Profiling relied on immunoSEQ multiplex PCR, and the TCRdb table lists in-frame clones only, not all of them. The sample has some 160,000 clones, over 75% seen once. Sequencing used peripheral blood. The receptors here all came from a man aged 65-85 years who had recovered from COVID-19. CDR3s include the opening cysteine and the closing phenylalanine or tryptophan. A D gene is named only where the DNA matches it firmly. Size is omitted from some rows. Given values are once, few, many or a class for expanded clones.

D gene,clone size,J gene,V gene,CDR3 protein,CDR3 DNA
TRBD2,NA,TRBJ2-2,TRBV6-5,CASIPSGEGTGELFF,TGTGCCAGCATACCGTCGGGGGAGGGCACCGGGGAGCTGTTTTTT
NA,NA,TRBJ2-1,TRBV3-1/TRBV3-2,CASSPGPQDEQFF,TGTGCCAGCAGCCCGGGTCCCCAAGATGAGCAGTTCTTC
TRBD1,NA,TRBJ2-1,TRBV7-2,CASSSRQGNYNEQFF,TGTGCCAGCAGCTCTAGACAGGGAAACTACAATGAGCAGTTCTTC
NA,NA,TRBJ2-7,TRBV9,CASSKGGDEQYF,TGTGCCAGCAGCAAGGGAGGTGACGAGCAGTACTTC
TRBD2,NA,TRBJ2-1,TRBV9,CASSHGREGSNEQFF,TGTGCCAGCAGCCATGGTCGGGAGGGTAGCAATGAGCAGTTCTTC
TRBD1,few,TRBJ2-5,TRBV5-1,CASSRDRDQETQYF,TGCGCCAGCAGCCGGGACAGGGATCAAGAGACCCAGTACTTC
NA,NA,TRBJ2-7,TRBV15,CATSRDKGLSYEQYF,TGTGCCACCAGCAGAGATAAGGGGCTCTCTTACGAGCAGTACTTC
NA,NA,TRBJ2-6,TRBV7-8,CASSLPTHRVGGANVLTF,TGTGCCAGCAGCTTACCGACACACAGGGTTGGTGGGGCCAACGTCCTGACTTTC
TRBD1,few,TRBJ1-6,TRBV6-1,CASSEGQGGRNSPLHF,TGTGCCAGCAGTGAAGGACAGGGAGGAAGGAATTCACCCCTCCACTTT
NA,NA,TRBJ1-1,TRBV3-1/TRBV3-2,CASVAEGTEAFF,TGTGCCAGCGTCGCGGAGGGTACTGAAGCTTTCTTT
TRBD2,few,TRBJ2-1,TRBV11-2,CASSRSGSSYNEQFF,TGTGCCAGCAGCCGCAGCGGGAGCTCCTACAATGAGCAGTTCTTC
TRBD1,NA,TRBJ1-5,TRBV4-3,CASSQEQGGNQPQHF,TGCGCCAGCAGCCAAGAACAGGGGGGCAATCAGCCCCAGCATTTT
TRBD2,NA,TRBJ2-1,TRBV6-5,CASSYASGRGNEQFF,TGTGCCAGCAGTTATGCAAGCGGGAGGGGGAATGAGCAGTTCTTC
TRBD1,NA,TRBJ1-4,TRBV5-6,CASSGQGIGNEKLFF,TGTGCCAGCTCGGGACAGGGGATTGGAAATGAAAAACTGTTTTTT